This T cell receptor (beta chain) emerged from a study of vaccination and CD4 T cells after COVID-19. Across the whole study: Samples taken post-COVID came a median around 93 days after diagnosis, ranging from 35 to 161.

As concerns this clonotype: Its specificity is unknown.

Every positive PCR date fell between March and December 2020, earlier than the US Alpha, Beta and Delta variants. Findings of the study overall: Reactive clone data from convalescent patients indicated a median of about 90% appearing only post-vaccination. SARS-CoV-2-reactive clonotype medians increased from roughly 21 to 40, not significantly.

TCRdb reprocessed the PCR reads via MiXCR and lists one record per CDR3 protein. The table lists 20,000 to 25,000 distinct CDR3 sequences, about 60% of them singletons. The source was CD4+ T cells from blood, collected before SARS-CoV-2 vaccination. The sequence was collected from a human donor who had recovered from COVID-19.

The CDR3 reads CASSLPGQPQHF. CDR3 nucleotide sequence: TGTGCCAGCAGTTTACCCGGTCAGCCCCAGCATTTT. The chain carries TRBV28 and TRBJ1-5, with D unresolved. The germline CDR1 and CDR2 sequences are MDHEN and SYDVKM. The length of the CDR3 is 12 residues. V gave up 2 bases and J gave up 6 bases, with 5 bases separating them.